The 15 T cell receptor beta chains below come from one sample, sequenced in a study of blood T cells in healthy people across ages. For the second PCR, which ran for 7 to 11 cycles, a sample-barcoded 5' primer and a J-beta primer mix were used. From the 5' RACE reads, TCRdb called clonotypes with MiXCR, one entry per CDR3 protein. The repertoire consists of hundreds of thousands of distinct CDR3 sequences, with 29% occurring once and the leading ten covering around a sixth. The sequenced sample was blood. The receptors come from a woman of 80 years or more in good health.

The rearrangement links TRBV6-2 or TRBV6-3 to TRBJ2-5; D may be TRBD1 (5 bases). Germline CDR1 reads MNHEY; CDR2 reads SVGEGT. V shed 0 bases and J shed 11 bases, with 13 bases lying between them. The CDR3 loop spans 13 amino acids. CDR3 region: CASSYSTQKGQYF. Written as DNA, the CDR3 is TGTGCCAGCAGTTACTCGACACAAAAGGGGCAGTACTTC.

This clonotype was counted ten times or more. The CDR3, as DNA: TGTGCCAGCAGCCCCAGACGGACTGAAGCTTTCTTT. Protein product: CASSPRRTEAFF. This chain links TRBV7-2 with TRBJ1-1; no firm D call. The CDR3 sequence is 12 residues long. V was trimmed by 5 bases and J by 5 bases, leaving 9 bases between them. Germline CDR1 reads SGHTA; CDR2 reads FQGNSA.

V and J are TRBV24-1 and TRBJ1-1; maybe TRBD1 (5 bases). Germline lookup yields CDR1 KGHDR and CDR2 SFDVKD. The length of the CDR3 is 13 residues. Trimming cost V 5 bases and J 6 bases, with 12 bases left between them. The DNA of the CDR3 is TGTGCCACCAGTGTGGGGGGTGGGGCTGAAGCTTTCTTT. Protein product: CATSVGGGAEAFF.

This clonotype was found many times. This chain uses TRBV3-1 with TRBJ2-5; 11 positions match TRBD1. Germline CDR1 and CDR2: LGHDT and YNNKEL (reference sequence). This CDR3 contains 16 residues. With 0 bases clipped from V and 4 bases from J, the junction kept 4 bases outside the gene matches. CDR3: CASSQEGTGGSETQYF. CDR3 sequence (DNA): TGTGCCAGCAGCCAAGAAGGGACAGGGGGTTCAGAGACCCAGTACTTC.

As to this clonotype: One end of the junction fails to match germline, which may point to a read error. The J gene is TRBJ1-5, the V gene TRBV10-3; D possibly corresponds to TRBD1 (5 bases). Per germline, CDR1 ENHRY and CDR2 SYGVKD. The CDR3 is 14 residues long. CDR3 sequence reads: CVISELGDGQPQHF. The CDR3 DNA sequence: TGTGTCATCAGTGAGTTGGGGGATGGTCAGCCCCAGCATTTT.

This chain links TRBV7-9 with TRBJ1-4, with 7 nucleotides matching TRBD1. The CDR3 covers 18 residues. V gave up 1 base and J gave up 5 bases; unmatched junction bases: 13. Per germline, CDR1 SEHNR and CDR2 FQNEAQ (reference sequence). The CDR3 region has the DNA TGTGCCAGCAGCTTAGTATCGTCTAGGGACAGCCCAAATGAAAAACTGTTTTTT. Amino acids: CASSLVSSRDSPNEKLFF.

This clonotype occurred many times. The CDR3 DNA sequence: TGTGCCAGCACGCGGACTAGCTGGTCCTACAATGAGCAGTTCTTC. Protein product: CASTRTSWSYNEQFF. The chain joins TRBV6-1 to TRBJ2-1; 8 bases line up with TRBD2. This CDR3 has 15 residues. The junction had 6 bases not matched to a gene; V was cut back by 7 bases and J by 1 base. The V gene's germline CDR1 is MNHNS and CDR2 SASEGT.

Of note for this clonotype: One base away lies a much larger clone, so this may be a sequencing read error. This CDR3 is CTSSLLGGTEAFF. CDR3 sequence (DNA): TGTACCAGCAGCCTCCTTGGGGGGACTGAAGCTTTCTTT. J is TRBJ1-1 and V is TRBV3-1; D might be TRBD1 (5 bases). CDR3 length: 13 residues. The V gene's germline CDR1 is LGHDT and CDR2 YNNKEL (reference sequence). Filled out from reference TRBV3-1 and TRBJ1-1, the complete variable domain reads DTAVSQTPKYLVTQMGNDKSIKCEQNLGHDTMYWYKQDSKKFLKIMFSYNNKELIINETVPNRFSPKSPDKAHLNLHINSLELGDSAVYFCTSSLLGGTEAFFGQGTRLTVV.

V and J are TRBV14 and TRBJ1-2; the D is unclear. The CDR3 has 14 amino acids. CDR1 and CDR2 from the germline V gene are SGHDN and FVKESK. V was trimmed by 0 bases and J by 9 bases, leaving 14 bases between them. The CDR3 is CASSQEANSPSYTF. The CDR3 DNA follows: TGTGCCAGCAGCCAAGAAGCAAACAGCCCGAGCTACACCTTC.

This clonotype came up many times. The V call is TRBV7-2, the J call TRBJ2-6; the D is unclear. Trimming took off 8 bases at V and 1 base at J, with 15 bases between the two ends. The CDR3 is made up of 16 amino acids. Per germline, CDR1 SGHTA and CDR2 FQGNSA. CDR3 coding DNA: TGTGCCAGCTCCCAGGCATCTGGATCTGGGGCCAACGTCCTGACTTTC. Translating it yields CASSQASGSGANVLTF.

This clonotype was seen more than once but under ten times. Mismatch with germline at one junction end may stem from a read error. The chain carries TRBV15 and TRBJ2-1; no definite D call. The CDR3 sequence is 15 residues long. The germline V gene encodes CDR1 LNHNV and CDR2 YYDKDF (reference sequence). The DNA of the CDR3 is TGTGCCACCAGCGGAGAAGGGCAGAAGCTCAATGAGCAGTTCTTC. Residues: CATSGEGQKLNEQFF.

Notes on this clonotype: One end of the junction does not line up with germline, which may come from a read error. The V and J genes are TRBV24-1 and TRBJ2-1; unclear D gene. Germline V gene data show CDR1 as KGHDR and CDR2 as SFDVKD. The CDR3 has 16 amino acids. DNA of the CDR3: TGTACCACCAGTGATTTCCCTGCGGACTCCTACAATGAGCAGTTCTTC. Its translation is CTTSDFPADSYNEQFF.

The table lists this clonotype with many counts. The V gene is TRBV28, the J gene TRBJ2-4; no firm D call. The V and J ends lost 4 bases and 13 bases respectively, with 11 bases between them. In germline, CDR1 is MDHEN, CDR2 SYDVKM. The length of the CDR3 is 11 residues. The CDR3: CASSSPPGQYF. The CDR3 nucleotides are TGTGCCAGCAGTTCCCCCCCAGGACAGTACTTC.

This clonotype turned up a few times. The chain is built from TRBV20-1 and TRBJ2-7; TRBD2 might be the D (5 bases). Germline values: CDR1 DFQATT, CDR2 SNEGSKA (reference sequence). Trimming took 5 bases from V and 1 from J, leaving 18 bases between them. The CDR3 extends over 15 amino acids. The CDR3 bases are TGCAGTGCTGAAACCCTTGACGGAGGTTCCTACGAGCAGTACTTC. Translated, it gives CSAETLDGGSYEQYF.

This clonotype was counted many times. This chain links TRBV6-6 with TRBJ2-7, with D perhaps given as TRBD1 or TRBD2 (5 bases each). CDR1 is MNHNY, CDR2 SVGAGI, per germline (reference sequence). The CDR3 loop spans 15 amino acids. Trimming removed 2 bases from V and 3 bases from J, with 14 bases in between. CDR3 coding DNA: TGTGCCAGCAGTTACCCGGGGCAGGACCTCTACGAGCAGTACTTC. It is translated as CASSYPGQDLYEQYF.